A single sample gave rise to the 4 T cell receptor beta chains below, sequenced in a study of neurological immune-mediated disorders. TCRdb ran MiXCR on the 5' RACE reads and lists one entry per CDR3 protein. The top ten hold roughly 15% of the sample, which has 20,000 or so distinct CDR3 sequences, roughly 15% seen once. The sequenced sample was PBMCs. The receptors were gathered from a female donor with HTLV-1-associated myelopathy (HAM/TSP).

This clonotype was counted at least ten times. The chain is built from TRBV10-3 and TRBJ2-2; possibly TRBD2 for D (5 bases). CDR1 and CDR2 from the germline V gene are ENHRY and SYGVKD. V was pared by 10 bases and J by 1 base, with 13 bases between. The CDR3 extends over 14 amino acids. The CDR3 nucleotides read TGTGCCACCCCGACCGGGGAGAACACCGGGGAGCTGTTTTTT. It codes for CATPTGENTGELFF.

This clonotype was recorded at least ten times. This sequence joins TRBV20-1 and TRBJ2-1, with 7 nucleotides matching TRBD2. V shed 1 base, J shed 2 bases, and the junction held 5 bases outside the gene matches. CDR1 and CDR2 from the germline V gene are DFQATT and SNEGSKA (reference sequence). This CDR3 is 15 amino acids long. In DNA, the CDR3 is TGCAGTGCTAGAGCCTCGGGGGGTACCTACAATGAGCAGTTCTTC. Its translation is CSARASGGTYNEQFF.

The chain carries TRBV7-9 and TRBJ2-5; 8 nucleotides align to TRBD1. Germline V gene lookup returns CDR1 SEHNR and CDR2 FQNEAQ (reference sequence). Losses at the gene ends were 5 bases for V and 7 bases for J; bases not matched to a gene: 18. The CDR3 is 17 amino acids. CDR3 in amino acids: CASSPRTAQGAYGTQYF. For the CDR3, the DNA is TGTGCCAGCAGCCCGCGAACAGCTCAGGGGGCCTACGGGACCCAGTACTTC.

The chain is built from TRBV20-1 and TRBJ2-1, with TRBD1 matching 10 bases. CDR1 is DFQATT and CDR2 is SNEGSKA in the germline V gene (reference sequence). The CDR3 consists of 13 residues. Germline trimming cut 6 bases from V and 6 bases from J; bases unmatched to any gene: 5. The CDR3 region has the DNA TGCAGTGCCCCGGGACAGGGGTTCAATGAGCAGTTCTTC. Translation gives CSAPGQGFNEQFF.